The 9 T cell receptor beta chains in this list originate from one sample, sequenced in a study of cytomegalovirus exposure and HLA in healthy donors. TCRdb keeps only in-frame clones here, not all; method: immunoSEQ multiplex PCR. The sample comprises 150,000 to 200,000 clones, around 87% of which are singletons, and approximately 1.5% rests with the top ten. The specimen sequenced was PBMCs. These receptors all stem from a woman aged 25 to 39 in good health and CMV-seronegative.

V and J are TRBV14 and TRBJ2-4; D may be TRBD1 (7 bases). Germline V gene data show CDR1 as SGHDN and CDR2 as FVKESK. V was trimmed by 4 bases and J by 4 bases, leaving 17 bases between them. The CDR3 has 16 amino acids. The CDR3 region is CASSPGPQGRKNIQYF. The CDR3 DNA reads TGTGCCAGCAGCCCGGGCCCACAGGGGAGGAAAAACATTCAGTACTTC.

This chain uses TRBV2 with TRBJ1-5; no definite D call. The V gene lost 4 bases and the J gene lost 2 bases, with 6 bases spanning the gap. Germline loops: CDR1 SNHLY, CDR2 FYNNEI. The CDR3 extends over 13 amino acids. The CDR3 spells CASSGRGNQPQHF. The CDR3 nucleotides read TGTGCCAGCAGTGGGCGGGGCAATCAGCCCCAGCATTTT.

V and J are TRBV27 and TRBJ2-7; 8 bases map to TRBD2. The CDR3 totals 14 residues. Germline CDR1 reads MNHEY; CDR2 reads SMNVEV (reference sequence). After removal of 2 bases from V and 1 base from J, the junction contained 1 base not matched to a gene. CDR3 DNA sequence: TGTGCCAGCAGTTTAAGCGGGGGTTCCTACGAGCAGTACTTC. Translated: CASSLSGGSYEQYF.

CDR3 in amino acids: CASSELGTGYIEQYF. Written as DNA, the CDR3 is TGTGCCAGCAGTGAACTCGGGACAGGGTATATCGAGCAGTACTTC. The chain links TRBV6-1 to TRBJ2-7; 9 bases match TRBD1. Germline V lookup: CDR1 MNHNS, CDR2 SASEGT. The CDR3 loop spans 15 amino acids. Losses at the gene ends were 2 bases for V and 6 bases for J; bases not matched to a gene: 8.

This chain uses TRBV5-4 with TRBJ2-5; weak D call: TRBD1 (6 bases). The V and J ends lost 3 bases and 0 bases respectively, with 12 bases between them. CDR3 length: 15 amino acids. CDR1 and CDR2 (germline): SGHNT, YYREEE (reference sequence). CDR3: CASSSSRTDQETQYF. CDR3 nucleotides: TGTGCCAGCAGCTCCTCCCGGACAGACCAAGAGACCCAGTACTTC.

The chain carries TRBV19 and TRBJ1-2, with 10 bases fitting TRBD1. The CDR3 totals 14 residues. Losses at the gene ends were 7 bases for V and 4 bases for J; bases not matched to a gene: 6. Per the germline V gene, CDR1 is LNHDA and CDR2 is SQIVND (reference sequence). As DNA, the CDR3 is TGTGCCAGTACTATGACAGGGGGCAGCTATGGCTACACCTTC. Encoded protein: CASTMTGGSYGYTF.

This clone has a handful of counts. The chain uses TRBV27 and TRBJ2-1, with D possibly being TRBD2 (6 bases). The germline CDR1 and CDR2 sequences are MNHEY and SMNVEV (reference sequence). V lost 3 bases and J lost 7, with 19 bases in between. The CDR3 loop spans 16 amino acids. CDR3 sequence reads: CASSFRAGPLGNEQFF. CDR3 nucleotide sequence: TGTGCCAGCAGTTTTCGGGCGGGGCCTCTTGGTAATGAGCAGTTCTTC.

The chain links TRBV5-4 to TRBJ2-5; possibly TRBD1 for D (5 bases). This CDR3 is 13 amino acids long. CDR1 SGHNT and CDR2 YYREEE come from the germline V gene (reference sequence). V was cut by 3 bases and J by 3 bases, with 9 bases left in between. CDR3 protein: CASSSKTEETQYF. CDR3 DNA: TGTGCCAGCAGCTCGAAGACAGAAGAGACCCAGTACTTC.

The chain couples TRBV2 to TRBJ2-3; D possibly corresponds to TRBD2 (6 bases). CDR3 length equals 11 residues. Trimming removed 4 bases at V and 8 bases at J, with 7 bases between. Germline loops: CDR1 SNHLY, CDR2 FYNNEI. CDR3 region: CASSVGGTQYF. CDR3 nucleotides: TGTGCCAGCAGTGTCGGGGGTACGCAGTATTTT.